This TCR beta chain stems from a study of blood T cells in healthy people across ages. The wider study: In model experiments, template switching was able to capture about one barcoded beta molecule for every two T cells that were present.

A word on this clonotype: Its specificity is unknown.

Overall study findings and caveats: Per million T cells, TCR beta diversity dropped roughly linearly as age increased. Long-lived and aged donors differed, with more naive CD4+ cells and higher diversity in the long-lived.

Sample-barcoded 5' priming and a J-beta primer mix drove a second PCR of 7 to 11 cycles. TCRdb processed the 5' RACE reads anew with MiXCR; each CDR3 protein has one entry. The data show 1.5 million to 2 million distinct CDR3 sequences, about two fifths seen once. The V end was cut by 3 bases, the J end by 5 bases, with 13 bases between. CDR3 length: 14 amino acids. Germline V gives CDR1 MDHEN, CDR2 SYDVKM. The clonotype comes from a human donor in good health. The chain links TRBV28 to TRBJ2-5; maybe TRBD2 (5 bases). Material: blood. The CDR3 reads CASSLRPSGETQYF. The CDR3 nucleotides are TGTGCCAGCAGTTTGAGGCCCTCGGGGGAGACCCAGTACTTC. The full variable domain, rest sourced from reference TRBV28 and TRBJ2-5, is DVKVTQSSRYLVKRTGEKVFLECVQDMDHENMFWYRQDPGLGLRLIYFSYDVKMKEKGDIPEGYSVSREKKERFSLILESASTNQTSMYLCASSLRPSGETQYFGPGTRLLVL.